This is a list of T cell receptor beta chains from one sample in a study of T cell responses to AZD1222 COVID-19 vaccine. TCRdb's table, derived via immunoSEQ multiplex PCR, lists solely in-frame clones and lacks some. This table holds 150,000 to 200,000 clones, about 92% found once. Material: peripheral blood, obtained on day 0 of AZD1222 vaccination. Source of these receptors: an adult in good health. The CDR3 runs from the conserved cysteine through the conserved F or W. D genes are given only for firm matches. The size field is filled for only some rows; it gives once, few, many or a size class.

D gene	J gene	V gene	clone size	CDR3 length	CDR3 protein	CDR3 DNA
TRBD1	TRBJ1-3	TRBV15	once	17	CATSRDRLQGGGNTIYF	TGTGCCACCAGCAGAGATCGACTCCAGGGGGGTGGAAACACCATATATTTT
TRBD2	TRBJ2-7	TRBV2	.	16	CASSDVRTSGSYEQYF	TGTGCCAGCAGTGATGTAAGGACTAGCGGTTCCTACGAGCAGTACTTC
.	TRBJ2-4	TRBV28	.	13	CASIPGAGNIQYF	TGTGCCAGCATCCCAGGGGCGGGAAACATTCAGTACTTC
.	TRBJ1-4	TRBV5-4	.	14	CASSFGGSNEKLFF	TGTGCCAGCAGCTTCGGGGGCTCAAACGAAAAACTGTTTTTT
.	TRBJ1-1	TRBV11-2	.	15	CASSLAGPNMGEAFF	TGTGCCAGCAGCTTAGCGGGGCCGAATATGGGTGAAGCTTTCTTT
.	TRBJ2-1	TRBV19	.	17	CASKGRNWEFGYNEQFF	TGTGCCAGTAAGGGGCGTAATTGGGAATTCGGGTACAATGAGCAGTTCTTC
.	TRBJ2-5	TRBV4-3	.	14	CASSQARAQETQYF	TGCGCCAGCAGCCAAGCAAGGGCTCAAGAGACCCAGTACTTC
TRBD1	TRBJ2-2	TRBV19	.	16	CASSIRGRGESGELFF	TGTGCCAGTAGTATCAGGGGGCGGGGCGAATCCGGGGAGCTGTTTTTT
TRBD1	TRBJ1-5	TRBV18	.	15	CASSARTGDIQPQHF	TGTGCCAGCTCAGCCAGGACAGGGGATATCCAGCCCCAGCATTTT
TRBD1	TRBJ2-2	TRBV10-3	.	15	CAIGLDRGNTGELFF	TGTGCCATCGGGCTCGACAGGGGAAACACCGGGGAGCTGTTTTTT
.	TRBJ2-2	TRBV19	.	14	CASNQASNTGELFF	TGTGCCAGTAATCAGGCCTCGAACACCGGGGAGCTGTTTTTT
.	TRBJ2-5	TRBV3-1/TRBV3-2	.	13	CASSQVRQETQYF	TGTGCCAGCAGCCAAGTACGGCAAGAGACCCAGTACTTC
.	TRBJ1-6	TRBV6-2/TRBV6-3	.	13	CASSSGLPLALHF	TGTGCCAGCAGTTCGGGCCTACCTCTAGCCCTCCACTTT
.	TRBJ2-5	TRBV18	.	15	CASSELWGVEETQYF	TGTGCCAGCTCGGAGCTATGGGGCGTGGAGGAGACCCAGTACTTC
TRBD1	TRBJ2-2	TRBV6-2/TRBV6-3	.	16	CASSPGQGLNTGELFF	TGTGCCAGCAGCCCGGGACAGGGACTAAACACCGGGGAGCTGTTTTTT